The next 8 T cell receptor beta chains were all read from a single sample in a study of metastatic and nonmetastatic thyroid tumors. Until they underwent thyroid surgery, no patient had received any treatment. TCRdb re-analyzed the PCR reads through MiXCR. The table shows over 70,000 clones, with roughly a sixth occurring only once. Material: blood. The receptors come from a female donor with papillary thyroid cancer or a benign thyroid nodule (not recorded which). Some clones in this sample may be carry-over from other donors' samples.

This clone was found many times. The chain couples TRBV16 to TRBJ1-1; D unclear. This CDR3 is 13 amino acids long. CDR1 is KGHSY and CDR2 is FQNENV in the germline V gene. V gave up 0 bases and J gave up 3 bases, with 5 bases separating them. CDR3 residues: CASSQSGYTEAFF. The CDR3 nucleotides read TGTGCCAGCAGCCAATCTGGCTACACTGAAGCTTTCTTT.

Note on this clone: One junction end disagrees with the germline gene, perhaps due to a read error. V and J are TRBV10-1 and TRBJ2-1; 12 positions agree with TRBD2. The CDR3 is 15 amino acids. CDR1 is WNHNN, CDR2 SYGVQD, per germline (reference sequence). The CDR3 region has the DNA TGCGCCAGCAGCTACCCGGGACTAGCGGGTAATGAGCATTTCTTC. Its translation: CASSYPGLAGNEHFF.

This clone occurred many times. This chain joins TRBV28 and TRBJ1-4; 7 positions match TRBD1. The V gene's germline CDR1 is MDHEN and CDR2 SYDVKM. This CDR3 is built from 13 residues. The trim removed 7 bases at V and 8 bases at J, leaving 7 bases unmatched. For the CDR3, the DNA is TGTGCCAGCACAACAGGGGTGGAGGAAAAACTGTTTTTT. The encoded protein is CASTTGVEEKLFF. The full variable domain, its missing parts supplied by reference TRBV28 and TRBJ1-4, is DVKVTQSSRYLVKRTGEKVFLECVQDMDHENMFWYRQDPGLGLRLIYFSYDVKMKEKGDIPEGYSVSREKKERFSLILESASTNQTSMYLCASTTGVEEKLFFGSGTQLSVL.

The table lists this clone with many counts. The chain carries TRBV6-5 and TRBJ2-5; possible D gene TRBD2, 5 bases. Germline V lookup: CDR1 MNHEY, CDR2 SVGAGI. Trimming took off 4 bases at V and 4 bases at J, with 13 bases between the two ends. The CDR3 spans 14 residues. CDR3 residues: CASSFGMDPETQYF. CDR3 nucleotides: TGTGCCAGCAGTTTCGGGATGGACCCAGAGACCCAGTACTTC.

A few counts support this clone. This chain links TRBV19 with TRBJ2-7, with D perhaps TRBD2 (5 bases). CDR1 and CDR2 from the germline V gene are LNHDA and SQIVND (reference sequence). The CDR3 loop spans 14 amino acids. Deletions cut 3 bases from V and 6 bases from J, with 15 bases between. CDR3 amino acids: CASSMLDERVEQYF. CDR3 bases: TGTGCCAGTAGTATGCTGGACGAGAGGGTCGAGCAGTACTTC.

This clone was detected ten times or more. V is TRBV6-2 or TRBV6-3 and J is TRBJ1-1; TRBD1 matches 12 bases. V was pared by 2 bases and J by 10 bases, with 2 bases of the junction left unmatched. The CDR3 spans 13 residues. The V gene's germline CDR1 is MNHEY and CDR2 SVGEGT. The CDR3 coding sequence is TGTGCCAGCAGTTACGGGACAGGGGGCACAGCTTTCTTT. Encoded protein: CASSYGTGGTAFF.

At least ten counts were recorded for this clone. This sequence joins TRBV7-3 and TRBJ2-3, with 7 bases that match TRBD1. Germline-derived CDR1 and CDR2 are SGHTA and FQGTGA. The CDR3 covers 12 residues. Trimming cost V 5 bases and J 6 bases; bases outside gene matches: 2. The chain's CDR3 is CASSQQGDTQYF. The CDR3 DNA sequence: TGTGCCAGCAGCCAACAGGGGGATACGCAGTATTTT.

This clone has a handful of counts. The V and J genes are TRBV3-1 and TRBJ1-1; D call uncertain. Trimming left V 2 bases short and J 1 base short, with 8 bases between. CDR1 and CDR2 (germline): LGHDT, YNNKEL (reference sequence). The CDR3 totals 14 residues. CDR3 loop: CASSQLGPNTEAFF. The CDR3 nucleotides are TGTGCCAGCAGCCAACTTGGACCGAACACTGAAGCTTTCTTT.